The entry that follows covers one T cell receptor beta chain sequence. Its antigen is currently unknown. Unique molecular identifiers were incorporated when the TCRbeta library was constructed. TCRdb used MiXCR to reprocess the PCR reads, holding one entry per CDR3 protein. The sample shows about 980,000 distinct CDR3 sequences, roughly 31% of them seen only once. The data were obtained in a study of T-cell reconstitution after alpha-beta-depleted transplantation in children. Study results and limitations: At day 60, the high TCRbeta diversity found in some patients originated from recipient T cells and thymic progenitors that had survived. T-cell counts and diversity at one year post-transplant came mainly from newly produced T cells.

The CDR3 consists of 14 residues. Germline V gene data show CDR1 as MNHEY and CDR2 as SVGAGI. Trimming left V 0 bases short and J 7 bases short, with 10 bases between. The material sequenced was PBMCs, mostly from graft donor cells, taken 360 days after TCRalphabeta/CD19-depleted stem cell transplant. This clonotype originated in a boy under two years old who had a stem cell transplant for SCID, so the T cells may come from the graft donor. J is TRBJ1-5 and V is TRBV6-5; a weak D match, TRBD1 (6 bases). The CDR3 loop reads CASSYSGAGQPQHF. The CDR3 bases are TGTGCCAGCAGTTACTCGGGGGCGGGGCAGCCCCAGCATTTT.